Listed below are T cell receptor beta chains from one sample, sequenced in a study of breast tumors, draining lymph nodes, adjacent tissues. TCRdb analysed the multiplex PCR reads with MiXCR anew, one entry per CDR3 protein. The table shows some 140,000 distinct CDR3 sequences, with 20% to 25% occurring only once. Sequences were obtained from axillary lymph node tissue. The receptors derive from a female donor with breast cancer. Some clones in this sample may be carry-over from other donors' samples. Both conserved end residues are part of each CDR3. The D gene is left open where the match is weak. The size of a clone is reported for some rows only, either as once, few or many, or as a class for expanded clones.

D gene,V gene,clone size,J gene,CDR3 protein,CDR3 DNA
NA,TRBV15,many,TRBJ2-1,CATSRNDEQFF,TGTGCCACCAGCAGGAACGATGAGCAGTTCTTC
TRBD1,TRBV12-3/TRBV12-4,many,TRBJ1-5,CASSTGTGVQPQHF,TGTGCCAGCAGTACCGGGACAGGGGTTCAGCCCCAGCATTTT
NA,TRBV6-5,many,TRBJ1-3,CASGTSTGNTIYF,TGTGCCAGCGGGACTTCGACTGGAAACACCATATATTTT
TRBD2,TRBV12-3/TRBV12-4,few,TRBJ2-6,CASSFLAGVGGANVLTF,TGTGCCAGCAGTTTTCTAGCGGGAGTTGGTGGGGCCAACGTCCTGACTTTC
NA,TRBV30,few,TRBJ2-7,CTWSVQQVGEQYF,TGTACCTGGAGTGTACAGCAGGTAGGCGAGCAGTACTTC
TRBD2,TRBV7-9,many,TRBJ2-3,CASSQVLAGGRDTQYF,TGTGCCAGCAGTCAAGTATTGGCGGGAGGAAGAGATACGCAGTATTTT
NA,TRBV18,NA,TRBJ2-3,CASSPPGAASTDTQYF,TGTGCCAGCTCACCACCCGGGGCCGCAAGCACAGATACGCAGTATTTT
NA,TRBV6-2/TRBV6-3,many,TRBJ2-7,CASSYQFRSYEQYF,TGTGCCAGCAGTTACCAGTTTAGATCCTACGAGCAGTACTTC
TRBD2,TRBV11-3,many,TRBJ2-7,CASSLSLAGVLLYEQYF,TGTGCCAGCAGCTTGTCGCTAGCGGGAGTTCTCCTGTACGAGCAGTACTTC
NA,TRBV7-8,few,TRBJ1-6,CASSRDRSYNPPLHF,TGTGCCAGCAGCCGGGACCGCTCCTATAATCCACCCCTCCACTTT
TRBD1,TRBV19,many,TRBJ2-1,CASSSRDRALNEQFF,TGTGCCAGTAGTAGCCGGGACAGGGCCCTCAATGAGCAGTTCTTC
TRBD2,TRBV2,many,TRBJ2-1,CASKGGRADYNEQFF,TGTGCCAGCAAGGGCGGGAGGGCCGACTACAATGAGCAGTTCTTC
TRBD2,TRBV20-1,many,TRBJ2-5,CSARGAGEQTQYF,TGCAGTGCTAGAGGTGCGGGGGAACAGACCCAGTACTTC
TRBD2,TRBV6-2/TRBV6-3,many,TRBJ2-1,CASSPASGNLNEQFF,TGTGCCAGCAGCCCGGCAAGCGGGAACCTCAATGAGCAGTTCTTC
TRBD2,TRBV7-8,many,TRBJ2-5,CASSPRDGREREGLRETQYF,TGTGCCAGCAGCCCACGGGACGGAAGGGAACGGGAGGGCTTAAGGGAGACCCAGTACTTC
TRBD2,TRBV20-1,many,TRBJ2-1,CSALGLAGDNYNEQFF,TGCAGTGCTTTAGGGCTAGCGGGAGATAACTACAATGAGCAGTTCTTC
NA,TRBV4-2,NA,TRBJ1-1,CASSRTGTVNTEAFF,TGTGCCAGCAGCCGCACCGGGACTGTGAACACTGAAGCTTTCTTT
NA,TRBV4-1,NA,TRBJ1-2,CASSQDNNYGYTF,TGCGCCAGCAGCCAAGACAATAACTATGGCTACACCTTC
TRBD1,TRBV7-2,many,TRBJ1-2,CASSLAGTGGRDGYTF,TGTGCCAGCAGCTTAGCCGGGACAGGGGGAAGGGATGGCTACACCTTC
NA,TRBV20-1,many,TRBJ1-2,CSARRGVGGYTF,TGCAGTGCCCGAAGGGGGGTTGGTGGCTACACCTTC
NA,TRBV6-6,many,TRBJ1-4,CASSYVTGPAKEKLFF,TGTGCCAGCAGTTACGTCACAGGCCCCGCTAAAGAAAAACTGTTTTTT
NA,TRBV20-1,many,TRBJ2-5,CSVGSGQETQYF,TGCAGTGTTGGGTCCGGACAAGAGACCCAGTACTTC
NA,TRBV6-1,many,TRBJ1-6,CASSESATLGSNSPLHF,TGTGCCAGCAGTGAATCCGCAACGTTGGGTAGTAATTCACCCCTCCACTTT
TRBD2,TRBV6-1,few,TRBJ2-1,CATSGNSGAPSYNEQFF,TGTGCCACCAGTGGGAATAGCGGGGCACCATCCTACAATGAGCAGTTCTTC
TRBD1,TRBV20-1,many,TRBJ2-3,CSANTGGDTDTQYF,TGCAGTGCCAACACAGGGGGCGACACAGATACGCAGTATTTT
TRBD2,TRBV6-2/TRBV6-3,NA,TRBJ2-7,CASNPSGTYEQYF,TGTGCCAGCAACCCTAGCGGAACCTACGAGCAGTACTTC
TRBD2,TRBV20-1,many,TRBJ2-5,CSARGRRSGLAGVGPRTQYF,TGCAGTGCTAGAGGCCGCAGGTCGGGACTAGCGGGAGTAGGGCCCCGGACCCAGTACTTC
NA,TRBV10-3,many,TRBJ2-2,CAISAAGTGELFF,TGTGCCATCTCGGCCGCGGGCACCGGGGAGCTGTTTTTT
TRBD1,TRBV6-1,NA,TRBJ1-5,CASSEERGHPPQHF,TGTGCCAGCAGTGAAGAAAGGGGGCATCCGCCCCAGCATTTT
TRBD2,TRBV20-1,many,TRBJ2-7,CSARVLGLAGGGAYEQYF,TGCAGTGCTAGAGTATTGGGACTAGCGGGAGGGGGGGCCTACGAGCAGTACTTC
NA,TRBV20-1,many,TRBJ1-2,CSAYGRGGYTF,TGCAGTGCGTACGGCAGGGGTGGCTACACCTTC
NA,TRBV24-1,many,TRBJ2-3,CATSATRGGDTQYF,TGTGCCACCAGTGCGACTAGAGGTGGGGATACGCAGTATTTT
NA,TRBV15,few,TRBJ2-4,CATSRGDIQYF,TGTGCCACCAGCAGAGGGGACATTCAGTACTTC
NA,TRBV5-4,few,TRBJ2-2,CASSSTVGSTGELFF,TGTGCCAGCAGCTCCACGGTGGGGTCGACCGGGGAGCTGTTTTTT
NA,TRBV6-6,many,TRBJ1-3,CASRDSFRNTIYF,TGTGCCAGCAGGGACTCATTCCGAAACACCATATATTTT
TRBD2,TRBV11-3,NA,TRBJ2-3,CASSLFVLAGGPDTQYF,TGTGCCAGCAGCTTATTTGTCCTAGCGGGAGGGCCAGATACGCAGTATTTT
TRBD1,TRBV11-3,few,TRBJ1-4,CASSLGQGARNEKLFF,TGTGCCAGCAGCTTAGGACAGGGGGCCCGGAATGAAAAACTGTTTTTT
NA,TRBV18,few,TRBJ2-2,CASSLTATTGGLGELFF,TGTGCCAGCTCACTGACCGCCACGACAGGAGGACTCGGGGAGCTGTTTTTT
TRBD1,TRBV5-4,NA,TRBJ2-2,CASSLARTGGNTGELFF,TGTGCCAGCAGCTTGGCCAGGACAGGGGGCAACACCGGGGAGCTGTTTTTT
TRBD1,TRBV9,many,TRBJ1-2,CASSVAGTGVYGYTF,TGTGCCAGCAGCGTCGCCGGGACAGGCGTCTATGGCTACACCTTC
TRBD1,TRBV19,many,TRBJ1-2,CAAEAGGHYGYTF,TGTGCCGCCGAGGCAGGGGGGCACTATGGCTACACCTTC
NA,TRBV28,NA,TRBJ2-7,CASSKNTREYEQYF,TGTGCCAGCAGCAAAAATACCAGAGAATACGAGCAGTACTTC
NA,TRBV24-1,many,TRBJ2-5,CATSDARDVETQYF,TGTGCCACCAGTGATGCCCGGGACGTAGAGACCCAGTACTTC
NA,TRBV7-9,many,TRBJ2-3,CASSPVSGTDTQYF,TGTGCCAGCAGCCCTGTAAGTGGCACAGATACGCAGTATTTT
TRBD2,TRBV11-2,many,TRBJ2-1,CASSLVGGPHEQFF,TGTGCCAGCAGCTTAGTGGGAGGGCCCCATGAGCAGTTCTTC
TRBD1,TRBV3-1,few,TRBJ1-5,CASSQGTGYYQPQHF,TGTGCCAGCAGCCAAGGGACAGGGTACTATCAGCCCCAGCATTTT
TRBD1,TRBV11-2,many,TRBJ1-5,CASSSTGAQPQHF,TGTGCCAGCAGCTCGACAGGGGCCCAGCCCCAGCATTTT
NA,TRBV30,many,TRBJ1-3,CAWSRTVTPSGNTIYF,TGTGCCTGGAGTAGGACGGTGACCCCCTCTGGAAACACCATATATTTT
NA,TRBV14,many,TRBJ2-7,CASSFGAFGEQYF,TGTGCCAGCAGCTTTGGGGCTTTCGGGGAGCAGTACTTC
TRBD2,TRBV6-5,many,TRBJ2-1,CASSYSRLALPYNEQFF,TGTGCCAGCAGTTACTCGAGACTAGCTTTACCCTACAATGAGCAGTTCTTC
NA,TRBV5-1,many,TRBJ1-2,CASSLVGGREGYGYTF,TGCGCCAGCAGCTTGGTTGGGGGCAGGGAAGGATATGGCTACACCTTC
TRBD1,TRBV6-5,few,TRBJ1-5,CASSALRTGTGLRDSNQPQHF,TGTGCCAGCAGTGCCCTCCGAACCGGGACAGGACTCCGTGATAGCAATCAGCCCCAGCATTTT
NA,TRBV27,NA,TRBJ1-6,CASSLTGGAIRGWGDNSPLHF,TGTGCCAGCAGTTTAACCGGGGGGGCGATAAGGGGTTGGGGTGATAATTCACCCCTCCACTTT
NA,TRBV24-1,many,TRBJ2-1,CATSDATGSSYNEQFF,TGTGCCACCAGTGATGCGACAGGCAGCTCCTACAATGAGCAGTTCTTC
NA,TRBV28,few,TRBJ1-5,CASSFEQGYSNQPQHF,TGTGCCAGCAGTTTCGAACAGGGATATAGCAATCAGCCCCAGCATTTT
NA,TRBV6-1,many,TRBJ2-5,CASSHGAWETQYF,TGTGCCAGCAGTCACGGAGCGTGGGAGACCCAGTACTTC